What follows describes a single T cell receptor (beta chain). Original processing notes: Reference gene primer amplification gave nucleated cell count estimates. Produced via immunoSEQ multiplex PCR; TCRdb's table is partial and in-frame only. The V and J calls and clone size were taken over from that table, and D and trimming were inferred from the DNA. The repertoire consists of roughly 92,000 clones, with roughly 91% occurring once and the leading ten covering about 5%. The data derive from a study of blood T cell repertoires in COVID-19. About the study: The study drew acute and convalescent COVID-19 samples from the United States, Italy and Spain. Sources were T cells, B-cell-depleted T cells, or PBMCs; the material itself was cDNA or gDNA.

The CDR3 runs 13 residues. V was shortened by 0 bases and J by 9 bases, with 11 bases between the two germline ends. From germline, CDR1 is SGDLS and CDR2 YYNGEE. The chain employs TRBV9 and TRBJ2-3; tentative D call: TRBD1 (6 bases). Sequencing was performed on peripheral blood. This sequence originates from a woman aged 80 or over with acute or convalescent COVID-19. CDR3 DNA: TGTGCCAGCAGCGTAGCTCAGGGGCCCACGCAGTATTTT. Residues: CASSVAQGPTQYF. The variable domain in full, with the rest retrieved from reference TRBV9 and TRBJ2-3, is DSGVTQTPKHLITATGQRVTLRCSPRSGDLSVYWYQQSLDQGLQFLIQYYNGEERAKGNILERFSAQQFPDLHSELNLSSLELGDSALYFCASSVAQGPTQYFGPGTRLTVL.